These 10 T cell receptor beta chains came from one sample sequenced in a study of shared clonotypes between healthy human individuals. Some clones are missing from TCRdb's copy, which holds only in-frame ones; the method was immunoSEQ multiplex PCR. Of 2,500,000 or so clones listed, over 85% were seen once; the top ten hold around 0.4%. The sequencing input was naive CD4+ T cells from PBMCs. Specified subset: CD45RA+ positively selected. These receptors all come from a man in his late teens or twenties in good health. Some clones in this sample may be carry-over from other donors' samples.

V gene TRBV28 combines with J gene TRBJ2-3; a possible D gene is TRBD1 (5 bases). V lost 3 bases and J 2 bases, leaving 12 bases between the germline ends. The germline gives CDR1 MDHEN, CDR2 SYDVKM. This CDR3 contains 15 residues. The CDR3 reads CASSFRDLLTDTQYF. The CDR3 DNA is TGTGCCAGCAGTTTCAGGGATCTACTCACAGATACGCAGTATTTT.

This clone appeared once. The V call is TRBV6-5, the J call TRBJ1-2; maybe TRBD1 (6 bases). CDR3 length: 14 residues. V lost 1 base and J 5 bases, leaving 11 bases between the germline ends. Germline lookup yields CDR1 MNHEY and CDR2 SVGAGI. The CDR3 spells CASSYLGARYGYTF. CDR3 coding DNA: TGTGCCAGCAGTTACTTGGGGGCCCGGTATGGCTACACCTTC.

The chain is built from TRBV11-2 and TRBJ2-1, with D possibly being TRBD2 (6 bases). The length of the CDR3 is 15 residues. V gave up 3 bases and J gave up 9 bases, with 18 bases separating them. Germline assignment: CDR1 SGHAT and CDR2 FQNNGV. The CDR3 DNA is TGTGCCAGCAGCTTTAGCCTCTCTAGCGTTAGTGAGCAGTTCTTC. The encoded protein is CASSFSLSSVSEQFF.

V and J are TRBV11-2 and TRBJ2-2; D perhaps matches TRBD1 (6 bases). The CDR3 spans 16 residues. Trimming stripped 0 bases from V and 7 bases from J, with 15 bases between. The germline CDR1 and CDR2 sequences are SGHAT and FQNNGV. The CDR3 bases are TGTGCCAGCAGCTTAGATCAGGCAGGGGCCGGCGGGGAGCTGTTTTTT. Amino acids: CASSLDQAGAGGELFF.

This chain links TRBV28 with TRBJ2-1, with 9 bases aligning to TRBD2. J gave up 4 bases and V 7 bases, and 5 bases lay outside the gene matches. Per the germline V gene, CDR1 is MDHEN and CDR2 is SYDVKM. The CDR3 loop spans 14 amino acids. This chain's CDR3 is CASTGTSRYNEQFF. The CDR3 DNA follows: TGTGCCAGCACCGGGACTAGCCGTTACAATGAGCAGTTCTTC.

This chain connects TRBV7-2 to TRBJ2-7; D not resolved. The germline V and J ends were trimmed by 5 bases and 0 bases, with 14 bases remaining between them. Germline loops: CDR1 SGHTA, CDR2 FQGNSA. The length of the CDR3 is 15 residues. CDR3 DNA: TGTGCCAGCAGCCCGGTAACTCACCCCTCCTACGAGCAGTACTTC. Its protein is CASSPVTHPSYEQYF. The whole variable domain, filled in from reference TRBV7-2 and TRBJ2-7, reads GAGVSQSPSNKVTEKGKDVELRCDPISGHTALYWYRQSLGQGLEFLIYFQGNSAPDKSGLPSDRFSAERTGGSVSTLTIQRTQQEDSAVYLCASSPVTHPSYEQYFGPGTRLTVT.

The V and J genes are TRBV5-1 and TRBJ2-3; 13 bases map to TRBD2. The germline V gene encodes CDR1 SGHRS and CDR2 YFSETQ. The CDR3 totals 17 residues. V dropped 1 base and J dropped 2; count of bases not matched to a gene: 4. The CDR3 bases are TGCGCCAGCAGCTTGATGGGACTAGCGGGGTTCACAGATACGCAGTATTTT. Its protein product is CASSLMGLAGFTDTQYF.

The V call is TRBV5-6, the J call TRBJ1-3; possibly TRBD1 for D (5 bases). CDR3 length equals 16 residues. V shed 0 bases and J shed 4 bases, with 14 bases lying between them. Germline loops: CDR1 SGHDT, CDR2 YYEEEE. The CDR3 sequence is CASSLDGGGVGNTIYF. The DNA for the CDR3 is TGTGCCAGCAGCTTGGATGGGGGAGGCGTAGGAAACACCATATATTTT.

J is TRBJ1-4 and V is TRBV4-3; D perhaps matches TRBD1 (6 bases). This CDR3 contains 16 residues. Germline-derived CDR1 and CDR2 are LGHNA and YSLEER. The V gene lost 0 bases and the J gene lost 3 bases, with 11 bases spanning the gap. The CDR3 is CASSQDQGFPNEKLFF. Written as DNA, the CDR3 is TGCGCCAGCAGCCAAGATCAGGGGTTCCCTAATGAAAAACTGTTTTTT.

Notes on this clone: This same CDR3 is encoded by further DNA sequences in the sample. V usage is TRBV27 and J usage is TRBJ1-5, with D perhaps TRBD1 (5 bases). Germline V gene sequence: CDR1 MNHEY, CDR2 SMNVEV (reference sequence). There are 13 residues in the CDR3. The germline V and J ends were trimmed by 4 bases and 1 base, with 5 bases remaining between them. The CDR3, as DNA: TGTGCCAGCAGTTGGGGGAGCAATCAGCCCCAGCATTTT. Protein: CASSWGSNQPQHF.